These 10 T cell receptor beta chains were all obtained from the same sample, sequenced in a study of vaccination effects on CD4 cells after COVID-19. Their cognate antigens are unknown. Some clones are missing from TCRdb's copy, which holds only in-frame ones; the method was immunoSEQ multiplex PCR. The sample consists of tens of thousands of clones, more than 60% of them appearing once. After expansion with viral peptide pools in the ViraFEST assay, antigen-specific CD4+ T cells were sequenced. Scientists isolated CD4+ T cells after an approximately 11-day culture period ended. Vaccinees lacked prior SARS-CoV-2 infection and tested negative for nucleocapsid antibodies. The sample was CD4+ T cells from PBMCs cultured with SARS-CoV-2 spike peptides, taken before COVID-19 vaccination. Receptors were obtained from a human donor who received a COVID-19 vaccine.

This clone was seen only a few times. This chain connects TRBV27 to TRBJ1-1; 9 bases map to TRBD1. The CDR3 is 14 residues long. V gave up 4 bases and J gave up 2 bases; unmatched junction bases: 2. CDR1 is MNHEY, CDR2 SMNVEV, per germline (reference sequence). The CDR3 here is CASSWDRDNTEAFF. DNA for the CDR3: TGTGCCAGCAGTTGGGACAGGGATAACACTGAAGCTTTCTTT.

The chain joins TRBV27 to TRBJ1-2, with 7 bases identical to TRBD1. This CDR3 is built from 16 residues. CDR1 and CDR2 (germline): MNHEY, SMNVEV (reference sequence). The V gene end was trimmed by 5 bases and the J gene end by 4 bases; junction bases not matched to a gene: 13. CDR3 sequence: CASSRNHRGLTYGYTF. As DNA, the CDR3 is TGTGCCAGCAGTCGCAACCACAGGGGTCTAACCTATGGCTACACCTTC.

The chain links TRBV6-2 or TRBV6-3 to TRBJ2-3; no clear D. The CDR3 has 12 amino acids. The germline V gene has CDR1 MNHEY and CDR2 SVGEGT. The ends were cut back, 2 bases at V and 3 bases at J, with 3 bases in the middle. The CDR3 region has the DNA TGTGCCAGCAGTTACGGGACAGATACGCAGTATTTT. Translation: CASSYGTDTQYF.

CDR3 sequence: CASRPTRRVVPGELFF. The CDR3, as DNA: TGTGCCAGCAGACCAACTAGGAGGGTCGTTCCCGGGGAGCTGTTTTTT. The J gene is TRBJ2-2, the V gene TRBV7-2; weak D call: TRBD2 (6 bases). CDR3 length: 16 residues. Germline CDR1 is SGHTA and CDR2 is FQGNSA. V was clipped by 6 bases and J by 6 bases, with 20 bases between them.

This chain links TRBV28 with TRBJ1-1; a weak D match, TRBD1 (5 bases). V was trimmed by 7 bases and J by 4 bases, leaving 19 bases between them. CDR1 MDHEN and CDR2 SYDVKM come from the germline V gene. The CDR3 has 15 residues. CDR3 region: CASKRTGPLGTEAFF. The CDR3 DNA follows: TGTGCCAGCAAACGTACAGGTCCATTGGGCACTGAAGCTTTCTTT.

This clone occurred a few times. This chain uses TRBV5-1 with TRBJ1-6, with D unclear. The CDR3 has 12 residues. V lost 5 bases and J lost 10, with 10 bases in between. The germline CDR1 and CDR2 sequences are SGHRS and YFSETQ. CDR3 amino acids: CASRQGNSPLHF. CDR3 DNA: TGCGCCAGCAGGCAAGGGAACTCACCCCTCCACTTT. Full variable domain (missing parts from reference TRBV5-1 and TRBJ1-6): KAGVTQTPRYLIKTRGQQVTLSCSPISGHRSVSWYQQTPGQGLQFLFEYFSETQRNKGNFPGRFSGRQFSNSRSEMNVSTLELGDSALYLCASRQGNSPLHFGNGTRLTVT.

This sequence joins TRBV19 and TRBJ2-7; D unresolved. V was pared by 5 bases and J by 5 bases, with 16 bases between. CDR3 length equals 14 residues. Per germline, CDR1 LNHDA and CDR2 SQIVND (reference sequence). CDR3 DNA: TGTGCCAGTAGTCCAAAATCGCCGGGCGACGAGCAGTACTTC. Amino acids: CASSPKSPGDEQYF.

The chain recombines TRBV24-1 with TRBJ2-7; no reliable D call. CDR3 length: 12 residues. The ends were cut back, 3 bases at V and 2 bases at J, with 4 bases in the middle. Germline assignment: CDR1 KGHDR and CDR2 SFDVKD. CDR3 DNA: TGTGCCACCAGTGATAGGACCTACGAGCAGTACTTC. Its translation: CATSDRTYEQYF.

The chain employs TRBV5-5 and TRBJ1-4, with D tentatively TRBD1 (5 bases). CDR3 length: 14 residues. V lost 4 bases to trimming and J lost 7 bases, with 14 bases between them. Germline-derived CDR1 and CDR2 are SGHKS and YYEKEE (reference sequence). The CDR3 DNA is TGTGCCAGCAGCCGCGGACCCGGGGGTGAAAAACTGTTTTTT. This codes for CASSRGPGGEKLFF. Together with reference TRBV5-5 and TRBJ1-4, the CDR3 gives the full variable domain: DAGVTQSPTHLIKTRGQQVTLRCSPISGHKSVSWYQQVLGQGPQFIFQYYEKEERGRGNFPDRFSARQFPNYSSELNVNALLLGDSALYLCASSRGPGGEKLFFGSGTQLSVL.

This clone was recorded a few times. The genes are TRBV5-1 and TRBJ1-4; TRBD1 might be the D (6 bases). The germline CDR1 and CDR2 sequences are SGHRS and YFSETQ. Trimming cost V 4 bases and J 8 bases, with 15 bases left between them. This CDR3 spans 14 amino acids. The DNA for the CDR3 is TGCGCCAGCAGCCCCCAGGGGTTCCGAGAAAAACTGTTTTTT. Residues: CASSPQGFREKLFF. The variable domain in full, with the rest retrieved from reference TRBV5-1 and TRBJ1-4, is KAGVTQTPRYLIKTRGQQVTLSCSPISGHRSVSWYQQTPGQGLQFLFEYFSETQRNKGNFPGRFSGRQFSNSRSEMNVSTLELGDSALYLCASSPQGFREKLFFGSGTQLSVL.